Shown below are 7 T cell receptor beta chains from a single sample sequenced in a study of glioma-infiltrating T cells after dendritic cell vaccination (dated by TCRdb to the mid-2010s). This sample's time point label indicates: after dendritic cell vaccination, including at tumor progression/relapse. To prepare the library, the immunoSEQ multiplex PCR assay was applied. TCRdb mirrors the immuneACCESS table, restricted to in-frame sequences. Some clones are absent from its copies; in checked studies, under half trace to an unresolved V gene, and the reason for the others is unknown. A total of around 60,000 clones appear in this sample, roughly 86% of them only once. Of the sample, around a tenth falls within the top ten clones. The material sequenced was blood, taken after dendritic cell vaccination. All receptors derive from a human donor with glioblastoma.

This rearrangement joins TRBV14 to TRBJ2-5; the D gene is possibly TRBD2 (5 bases). The CDR3 is 15 residues long. V lost 0 bases to trimming and J lost 1 base, with 9 bases between them. The germline V gene encodes CDR1 SGHDN and CDR2 FVKESK. CDR3 sequence: CASSQDAGFQETQYF. The CDR3 nucleotides are TGTGCCAGCAGCCAAGATGCGGGTTTCCAAGAGACCCAGTACTTC.

CDR3 in amino acids: CASSLGSGTEGYTF. The DNA of the CDR3 is TGCGCCAGCAGCTTGGGTTCCGGGACAGAGGGCTACACCTTC. The genes are TRBV5-1 and TRBJ1-2, with 7 bases lining up with TRBD1. The CDR3 is 14 amino acids. With V trimmed by 0 bases and J by 8 bases, 7 bases remained unmatched. The germline CDR1 and CDR2 sequences are SGHRS and YFSETQ.

V is TRBV5-6 and J is TRBJ2-7, with D maybe TRBD1 (5 bases). CDR3 length: 14 amino acids. In germline, CDR1 is SGHDT, CDR2 YYEEEE. V was cut by 0 bases and J by 6 bases, with 13 bases left in between. CDR3: CASSLVAGKGEQYF. CDR3 DNA sequence: TGTGCCAGCAGCTTGGTGGCAGGGAAGGGCGAGCAGTACTTC.

The gene calls are TRBV4-3 and TRBJ1-5, with TRBD1 identical over 10 bases. V lost 3 bases to trimming and J lost 1 base; unmatched junction nucleotides: 3. The CDR3 loop spans 16 amino acids. Per the germline V gene, CDR1 is LGHNA and CDR2 is YSLEER. This CDR3 reads CASSHGTGESNQPQHF. The CDR3 DNA sequence: TGCGCCAGCAGCCACGGGACAGGGGAGAGCAATCAGCCCCAGCATTTT.

This chain joins TRBV30 and TRBJ1-3; 11 nucleotides align to TRBD1. V shed 0 bases and J 8 bases; nucleotides not matched to a gene: 3. The CDR3 is 14 residues long. Germline CDR1 GTSNPN, CDR2 SVGIG (reference sequence). The chain's CDR3 is CAWSVGGQGDTIYF. The CDR3 coding sequence is TGTGCCTGGAGTGTAGGGGGACAGGGGGACACCATATATTTT.

V and J are TRBV14 and TRBJ1-2; D call uncertain. In germline, CDR1 is SGHDN, CDR2 FVKESK. Deletions cut 4 bases from V and 8 bases from J, with 11 bases between. This CDR3 is 12 amino acids long. The CDR3 is CASSPLIYGYTF. The CDR3, as DNA: TGTGCCAGCAGCCCACTGATTTACGGCTACACCTTC.

The rearrangement joins TRBV5-1 to TRBJ1-2; 9 nucleotides match TRBD1. Trimming at V came to 0 bases and at J to 8 bases, leaving 5 bases not matched to a gene. The CDR3 length is 14 residues. Germline V CDR1 and CDR2: SGHRS, YFSETQ. CDR3 loop: CASSLGDRVSGYTF. The CDR3 nucleotides read TGCGCCAGCAGCTTGGGGGACAGGGTTTCCGGCTACACCTTC.